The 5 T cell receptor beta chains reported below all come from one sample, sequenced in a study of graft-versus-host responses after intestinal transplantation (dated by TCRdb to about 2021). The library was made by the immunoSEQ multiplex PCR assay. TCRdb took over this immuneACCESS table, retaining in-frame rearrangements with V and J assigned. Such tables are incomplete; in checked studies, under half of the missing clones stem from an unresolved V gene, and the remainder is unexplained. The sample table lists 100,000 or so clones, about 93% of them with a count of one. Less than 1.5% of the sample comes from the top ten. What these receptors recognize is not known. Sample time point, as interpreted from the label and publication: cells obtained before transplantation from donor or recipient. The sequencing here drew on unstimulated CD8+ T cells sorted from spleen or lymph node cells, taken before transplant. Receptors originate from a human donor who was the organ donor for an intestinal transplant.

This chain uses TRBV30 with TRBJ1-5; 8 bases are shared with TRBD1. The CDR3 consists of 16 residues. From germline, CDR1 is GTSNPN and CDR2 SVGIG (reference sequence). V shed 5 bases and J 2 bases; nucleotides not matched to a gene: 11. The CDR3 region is CAWGQGVVSGNQPQHF. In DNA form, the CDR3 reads TGTGCCTGGGGACAGGGCGTAGTTTCGGGCAATCAGCCCCAGCATTTT.

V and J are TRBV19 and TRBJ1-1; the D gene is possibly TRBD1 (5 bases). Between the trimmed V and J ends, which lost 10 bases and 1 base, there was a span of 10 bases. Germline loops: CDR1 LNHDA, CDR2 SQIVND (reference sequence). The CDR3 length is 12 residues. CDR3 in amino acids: CATTQGNTEAFF. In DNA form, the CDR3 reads TGTGCCACCACCCAGGGGAACACTGAAGCTTTCTTT.

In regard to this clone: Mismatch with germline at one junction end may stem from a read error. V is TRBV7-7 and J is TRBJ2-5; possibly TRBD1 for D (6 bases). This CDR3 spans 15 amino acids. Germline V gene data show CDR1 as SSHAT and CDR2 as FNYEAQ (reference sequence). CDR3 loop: CASSLNEGQGETQYF. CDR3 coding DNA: TGTGCTAGCAGCTTAAACGAGGGGCAGGGGGAGACCCAGTACTTC.

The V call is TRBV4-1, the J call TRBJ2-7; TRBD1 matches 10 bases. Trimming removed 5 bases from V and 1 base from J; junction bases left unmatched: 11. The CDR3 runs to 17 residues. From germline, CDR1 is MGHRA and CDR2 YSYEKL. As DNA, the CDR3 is TGCGCCAGCAGCTTAATGATGGGACAGGGGTTTTCCTACGAGCAGTACTTC. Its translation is CASSLMMGQGFSYEQYF.

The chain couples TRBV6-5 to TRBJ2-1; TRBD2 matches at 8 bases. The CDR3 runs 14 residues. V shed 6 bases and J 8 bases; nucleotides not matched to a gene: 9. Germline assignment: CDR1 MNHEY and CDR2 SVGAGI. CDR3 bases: TGTGCCAGCAGCATACTTGCGGGGGGCCATGAGCAGTTCTTC. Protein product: CASSILAGGHEQFF.